This T cell receptor beta chain comes out of a study of blood T cells in healthy people across ages. Whole-study findings and limits: Diversity figures based on one million T cells were deemed too low. There was no known CMV status for donors, so expanded clonotype changes were possibly confounded.

A second PCR, run for about 7 to 11 cycles, used a sample-barcoded 5' primer plus a J-beta primer mix. Unique molecular identifiers of 12 random nucleotides labeled each cDNA. Every sample returned 2.5 million or more CDR3-containing paired-end reads. TCRdb re-called the 5' RACE reads through MiXCR, storing one row per CDR3 protein. The sample shows approximately 790,000 distinct CDR3 sequences, about 62% of them seen only once. Points on this clonotype: The antigen is not known.

Trimming took 0 bases from V and 0 from J; bases not matched to a gene: 5. CDR3 length: 15 residues. The V gene's germline CDR1 is DFQATT and CDR2 SNEGSKA (reference sequence). The genes are TRBV20-1 and TRBJ2-7, with TRBD1 matching 7 bases. Sequences were obtained from blood. This clonotype originated in a man aged 25 to 45 in good health. Here the CDR3 reads CSARDDRAPSYEQYF. Here the CDR3 DNA reads TGCAGTGCTAGAGATGACAGGGCCCCCTCCTACGAGCAGTACTTC.